This T cell receptor beta chain appears in the sequencing data of a study of neurological immune-mediated disorders. Notes on the study in general: HTLV-1-associated myelopathy had the most TCR clonal expansion, while multiple sclerosis had the least, a level that fell below healthy controls.

Regarding this clonotype: Antigen unknown.

It was by 5'RACE with 10-nucleotide random UMIs that the cDNA was made. MiXCR, applied by TCRdb to the 5' RACE reads, yields one record per CDR3 protein. The sample comprises 15,000 to 20,000 distinct CDR3 sequences, about a quarter of which are singletons, and 25% to 35% rests with the top ten. Preparation of the unsorted libraries drew on 2 million PBMCs stored at -80 C. The CDR3 consists of 12 residues. Germline loops: CDR1 SGHRS, CDR2 YFSETQ. Trimming removed 4 bases at V and 2 bases at J, with 7 bases between. This chain uses TRBV5-1 with TRBJ2-7; tentative D call: TRBD2 (6 bases). The receptor's source is a man in his fifties or sixties with HTLV-1-associated myelopathy (HAM/TSP). Material: PBMCs. The CDR3 sequence is CASSPGAYEQYF. DNA of the CDR3: TGCGCCAGCAGCCCGGGGGCCTACGAGCAGTACTTC.